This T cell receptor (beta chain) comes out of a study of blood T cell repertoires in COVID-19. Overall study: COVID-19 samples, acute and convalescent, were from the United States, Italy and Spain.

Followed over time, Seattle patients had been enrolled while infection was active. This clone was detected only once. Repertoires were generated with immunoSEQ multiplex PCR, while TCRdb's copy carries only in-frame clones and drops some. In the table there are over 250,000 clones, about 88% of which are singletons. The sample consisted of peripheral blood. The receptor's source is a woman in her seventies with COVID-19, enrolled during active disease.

CDR3 bases: TGTGCCAGCAGTTTAGAGGGGTATGGCTACACCTTC. Translating it yields CASSLEGYGYTF. This rearrangement joins TRBV12-3 or TRBV12-4 to TRBJ1-2; the D gene is possibly TRBD1 (5 bases). The V gene lost 1 base and the J gene lost 5 bases, with 5 bases spanning the gap. This CDR3 contains 12 residues.